A selection of T cell receptor beta chains follows, all from one sample in a study of siplizumab effects on memory and regulatory T cells. Repertoires were generated with immunoSEQ multiplex PCR, while TCRdb's copy carries only in-frame clones and drops some. The sample shows 45,000 to 60,000 clones, 87% of them seen only once. What was sequenced was naive CD8+ T cells sorted from blood. The receptors originated from a human donor in good health. Both conserved end residues are part of each CDR3. D genes are given only for firm matches. Expanded clones are given a class, and other clones once, few, many or no size at all.

D gene	clone size	V gene	J gene	CDR3 DNA	CDR3 protein
.	.	TRBV30	TRBJ2-5	TGTGCCTGGACTTACGACAGTTACCAAGAGACCCAGTACTTC	CAWTYDSYQETQYF
.	.	TRBV29-1	TRBJ2-1	TGCAGCGTTGACGGCGGACAAGCCTACAATGAGCAGTTCTTC	CSVDGGQAYNEQFF
.	.	TRBV7-8	TRBJ2-7	TGTGCCAGCAGCTTAGCCGCCTACGAGCAGTACTTC	CASSLAAYEQYF
TRBD2	.	TRBV10-3	TRBJ2-3	TGTGCCACACTTCCGGGACTACTCACAGATACGCAGTATTTT	CATLPGLLTDTQYF
.	.	TRBV27	TRBJ2-7	TGTGCCAGCAGTTTGGGGGGACACCCCTACGAGCAGTACTTC	CASSLGGHPYEQYF
.	.	TRBV19	TRBJ1-5	TGTGCCAGTAGGTATCAGGGCAGGGTGGATCAGCCCCAGCATTTT	CASRYQGRVDQPQHF
.	.	TRBV5-1	TRBJ1-3	TGCGCCAGCAGCTTAAAAGGGACTGGAAACACCATATATTTT	CASSLKGTGNTIYF
.	.	TRBV5-4	TRBJ1-1	TGTGCCAGCAGCTTGGGGACAGATTTGAACACTGAAGCTTTCTTT	CASSLGTDLNTEAFF
TRBD2	once	TRBV6-4	TRBJ2-1	TGTGCCAGCAGTGTCGGGACTAGCGATAACAATGAGCAGTTCTTC	CASSVGTSDNNEQFF
TRBD2	.	TRBV19	TRBJ2-1	TGTGCCAGTAGTAGCGGGAGATCCGGCAATGAGCAGTTCTTC	CASSSGRSGNEQFF
.	once	TRBV25-1	TRBJ1-4	TGTGCCAGCAGTGAATTTTGGACAGACTCTAATGAAAAACTGTTTTTT	CASSEFWTDSNEKLFF
.	.	TRBV14	TRBJ2-7	TGTGCCAGCAGCCAGCTAGGCCCCTACGAGCAGTACTTC	CASSQLGPYEQYF
.	.	TRBV7-6	TRBJ1-5	TGTGCCACCGGGACCGACAATCAGCCCCAGCATTTT	CATGTDNQPQHF
TRBD1	.	TRBV6-5	TRBJ1-2	TGTGCCAGCAGTCCGAGGACAGGAGCTAACTATGGCTACACCTTC	CASSPRTGANYGYTF
.	.	TRBV10-3	TRBJ2-3	TGTGCCATCAGTGAGTCTCGCGGGGCCAACACAGATACGCAGTATTTT	CAISESRGANTDTQYF
.	.	TRBV6-1	TRBJ2-7	TGTGCCAGCAGTGCCCCAATCCGACTCGAGCAGTACTTC	CASSAPIRLEQYF
.	.	TRBV5-1	TRBJ2-3	TGCGCCAGCAGCTTGGCCATGGTAAAGGCGGCAGATACGCAGTATTTT	CASSLAMVKAADTQYF
TRBD2	.	TRBV7-8	TRBJ2-7	TGTGCCAGCAGCTTTACTAGCGGGAGCTTCTACGAGCAGTACTTC	CASSFTSGSFYEQYF
.	few	TRBV5-1	TRBJ2-2	TGCGCCAGCAGCTTGGCTGACCCCGGGGAGCTGTTTTTT	CASSLADPGELFF
.	.	TRBV7-9	TRBJ2-2	TGTGCCAGCGAGGGGAACACCGGGGAGCTGTTTTTT	CASEGNTGELFF
TRBD2	.	TRBV5-7	TRBJ2-3	TGTGCCAGCAGCCCTACTAGCGGGGGTACAGATACGCAGTATTTT	CASSPTSGGTDTQYF
.	once	TRBV4-1	TRBJ1-1	TGCGCCAGCAGCCCCCCTCTGGGGGCTGAAGCTTTCTTT	CASSPPLGAEAFF